A single sample is the source of the 14 T cell receptor beta chains below, sequenced in a study of cytomegalovirus exposure and HLA in healthy donors. Use of 60 Vbeta and 13 Jbeta primers characterized the PCR. The method was immunoSEQ multiplex PCR; TCRdb's version includes in-frame clones alone and lacks a portion of them. The sample consists of about 160,000 clones, about 75% of them appearing once. The specimen was PBMCs. Receptors were obtained from a male donor in good health and CMV-seronegative.

J is TRBJ2-3 and V is TRBV7-2; D is unclear. Germline CDR1 SGHTA, CDR2 FQGNSA. This CDR3 comprises 13 residues. The V end was cut by 1 base, the J end by 2 bases, with 4 bases between. The CDR3 protein is CASSLDFTDTQYF. In DNA, the CDR3 is TGTGCCAGCAGCTTAGACTTCACAGATACGCAGTATTTT.

The gene calls are TRBV27 and TRBJ1-1; 10 bases map to TRBD1. The CDR3 length is 13 residues. The trim removed 8 bases at V and 5 bases at J, leaving 5 bases unmatched. Germline V gene sequence: CDR1 MNHEY, CDR2 SMNVEV (reference sequence). The CDR3 region has the DNA TGTGCCAGCCGGGACAGGGGACGGACTGAAGCTTTCTTT. It specifies CASRDRGRTEAFF.

This clone showed up just once. V usage is TRBV7-8 and J usage is TRBJ1-5; D is perhaps TRBD1 (5 bases). This CDR3 contains 14 residues. V lost 2 bases to trimming and J lost 4 bases, with 9 bases between them. In germline, CDR1 is SGHVS, CDR2 FQNEAQ. The CDR3 DNA sequence: TGTGCCAGCAGCTTATGGGGGGGAAATCAGCCCCAGCATTTT. Protein: CASSLWGGNQPQHF.

The chain carries TRBV2 and TRBJ1-1, with D possibly TRBD1 on 6 matching bases. Germline V lookup: CDR1 SNHLY, CDR2 FYNNEI. V lost 5 bases to trimming and J lost 7 bases, with 14 bases between them. The CDR3 loop spans 13 amino acids. DNA of the CDR3: TGTGCCAGCAGTCTACAGGGAATCGGTGAAGCTTTCTTT. Protein sequence: CASSLQGIGEAFF.

Points on this clone: The junction departs from the called germline gene at one end, perhaps through a read error. The DNA of the CDR3 is TGCAGCGTTGCTTTTAGCGGGGGCCAAGGGACCCAGTACTTC. This codes for CSVAFSGGQGTQYF. The rearrangement joins TRBV29-1 to TRBJ2-5; 9 nucleotides agree with TRBD2. This CDR3 contains 14 residues. CDR1 SQVTM and CDR2 ANQGSEA come from the germline V gene.

Here the CDR3 reads CASSEAGQGWGNQPQHF. The CDR3 DNA reads as TGTGCCAGCAGTGAAGCGGGGCAGGGCTGGGGAAATCAGCCCCAGCATTTT. The genes are TRBV2 and TRBJ1-5; a possible D gene is TRBD1 (5 bases). Trimming stripped 0 bases from V and 4 bases from J, with 16 bases between. Germline CDR1 and CDR2: SNHLY and FYNNEI. This CDR3 comprises 17 residues.

The chain carries TRBV5-1 and TRBJ1-1, with 7 bases lining up with TRBD1. Germline lookup yields CDR1 SGHRS and CDR2 YFSETQ. The CDR3 runs 13 residues. Trimming took 4 bases from V and 7 from J; bases not matched to a gene: 7. For the CDR3, the DNA is TGCGCCAGCAGCCCCGGGACAGCCCATGAAGCTTTCTTT. As protein: CASSPGTAHEAFF.

The chain links TRBV19 to TRBJ1-1; D unresolved. Trimming pared 10 bases from V and 1 base from J, leaving 10 bases between. Per germline, CDR1 LNHDA and CDR2 SQIVND (reference sequence). The CDR3 sequence is 12 residues long. The CDR3 region has the DNA TGTGCCATAGCCACCCCGAACACTGAAGCTTTCTTT. Protein product: CAIATPNTEAFF. Full variable domain (rest looked up from reference TRBV19 and TRBJ1-1): DGGITQSPKYLFRKEGQNVTLSCEQNLNHDAMYWYRQDPGQGLRLIYYSQIVNDFQKGDIAEGYSVSREKKESFPLTVTSAQKNPTAFYLCAIATPNTEAFFGQGTRLTVV.

The chain joins TRBV27 to TRBJ1-1; weak D call: TRBD1 (6 bases). The germline gives CDR1 MNHEY, CDR2 SMNVEV (reference sequence). CDR3 size: 14 residues. Trimming cost V 7 bases and J 1 base, with 13 bases left between them. The CDR3 spells CASNRRGGNTEAFF. In DNA, the CDR3 is TGTGCCAGCAACCGCAGGGGCGGGAACACTGAAGCTTTCTTT.

The chain is built from TRBV7-6 and TRBJ1-5, with D maybe TRBD1 (5 bases). The V and J ends lost 5 bases and 7 bases respectively, with 12 bases between them. Germline V CDR1 and CDR2: SGHVS, FNYEAQ. This CDR3 has 13 amino acids. In DNA, the CDR3 is TGTGCCAGCAGCCAGGGAGGAGGGCAGCCCCAGCATTTT. Its translation is CASSQGGGQPQHF.

The table lists this clone with a few counts. The rearrangement joins TRBV11-2 to TRBJ1-2, with D unresolved. The CDR3 has 14 amino acids. The V and J ends lost 3 bases and 4 bases respectively, with 12 bases between them. Per the germline V gene, CDR1 is SGHAT and CDR2 is FQNNGV. The CDR3 coding sequence is TGTGCCAGCAGCTTCGACCGAGCGGGCTATGGCTACACCTTC. Protein: CASSFDRAGYGYTF.

The V call is TRBV15, the J call TRBJ2-7; 12 bases map to TRBD2. The V gene's germline CDR1 is LNHNV and CDR2 YYDKDF (reference sequence). CDR3 length equals 15 residues. V was pared by 2 bases and J by 5 bases, with 4 bases of the junction left unmatched. CDR3 residues: CATSRPTSGSHEQYF. For the CDR3, the DNA is TGTGCCACCAGCAGACCGACTAGCGGGAGCCACGAGCAGTACTTC.

The genes are TRBV19 and TRBJ1-5; 7 nucleotides agree with TRBD1. This CDR3 is 15 amino acids long. J lost 10 bases, V lost 2 bases, and 11 bases had no gene match. Germline CDR1 LNHDA, CDR2 SQIVND (reference sequence). CDR3 protein: CASSINVWTGYPQHF. The CDR3 region has the DNA TGTGCCAGTAGTATAAACGTCTGGACAGGATATCCCCAGCATTTT.

J is TRBJ2-7 and V is TRBV19; 7 nucleotides align to TRBD1. This CDR3 region has 16 residues. The junction had 10 bases not matched to a gene; V was cut back by 5 bases and J by 0 bases. CDR1 and CDR2 from the germline V gene are LNHDA and SQIVND (reference sequence). The CDR3 spells CASSATGTVSSYEQYF. Written as DNA, the CDR3 is TGTGCCAGTAGTGCGACCGGGACAGTGAGCTCCTACGAGCAGTACTTC.